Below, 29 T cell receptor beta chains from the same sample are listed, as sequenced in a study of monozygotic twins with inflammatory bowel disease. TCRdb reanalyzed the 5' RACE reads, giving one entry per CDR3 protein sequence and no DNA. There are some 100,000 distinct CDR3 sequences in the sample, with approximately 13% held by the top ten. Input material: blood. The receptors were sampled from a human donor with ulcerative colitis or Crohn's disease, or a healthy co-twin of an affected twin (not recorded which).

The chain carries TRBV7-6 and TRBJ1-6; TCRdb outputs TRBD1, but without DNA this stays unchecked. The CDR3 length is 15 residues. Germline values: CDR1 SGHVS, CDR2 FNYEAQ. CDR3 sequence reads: CASSLGTGQHSPLHF. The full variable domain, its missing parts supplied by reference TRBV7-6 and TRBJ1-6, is GAGVSQSPRYKVTKRGQDVALRCDPISGHVSLYWYRQALGQGPEFLTYFNYEAQQDKSGLPNDRFSAERPEGSISTLTIQRTEQRDSAMYRCASSLGTGQHSPLHFGNGTRLTVT.

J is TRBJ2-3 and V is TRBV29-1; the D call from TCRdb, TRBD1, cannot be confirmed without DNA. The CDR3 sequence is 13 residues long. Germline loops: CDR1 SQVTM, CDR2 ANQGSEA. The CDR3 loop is CSVTGQGTDTQYF.

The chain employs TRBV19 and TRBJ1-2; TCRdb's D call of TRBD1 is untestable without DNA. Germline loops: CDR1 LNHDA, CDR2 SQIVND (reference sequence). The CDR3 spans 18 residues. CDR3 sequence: CASSTRAQRAIRDYGYTF.

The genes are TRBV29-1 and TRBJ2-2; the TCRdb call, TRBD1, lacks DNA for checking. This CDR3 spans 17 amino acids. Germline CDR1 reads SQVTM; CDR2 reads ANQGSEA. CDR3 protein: CSVGTGENLRRTGELFF.

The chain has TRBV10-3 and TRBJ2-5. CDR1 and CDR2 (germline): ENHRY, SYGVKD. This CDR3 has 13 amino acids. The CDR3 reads CAISELNQETQYF.

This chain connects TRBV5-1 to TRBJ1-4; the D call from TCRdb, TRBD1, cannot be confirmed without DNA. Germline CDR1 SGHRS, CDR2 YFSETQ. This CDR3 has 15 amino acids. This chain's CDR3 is CASSLESQGGEKLFF.

The CDR3 loop reads CASSTGGTSWNEQFF. The chain is built from TRBV5-1 and TRBJ2-1; the D call from TCRdb, TRBD2, cannot be confirmed without DNA. The germline CDR1 and CDR2 sequences are SGHRS and YFSETQ. The CDR3 has 15 residues.

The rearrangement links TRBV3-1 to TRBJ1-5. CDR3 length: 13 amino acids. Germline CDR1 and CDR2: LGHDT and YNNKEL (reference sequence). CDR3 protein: CASSQGLNQPQHF.

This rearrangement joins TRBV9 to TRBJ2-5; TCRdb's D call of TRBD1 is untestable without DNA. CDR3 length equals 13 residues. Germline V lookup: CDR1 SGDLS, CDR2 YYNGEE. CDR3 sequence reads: CASSSTQGVTQYF.

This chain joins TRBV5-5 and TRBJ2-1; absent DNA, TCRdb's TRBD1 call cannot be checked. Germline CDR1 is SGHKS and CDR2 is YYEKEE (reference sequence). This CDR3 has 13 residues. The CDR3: CASSLGTPNEQFF.

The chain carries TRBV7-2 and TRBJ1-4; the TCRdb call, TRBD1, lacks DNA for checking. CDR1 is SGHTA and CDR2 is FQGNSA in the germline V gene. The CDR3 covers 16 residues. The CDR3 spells CASSQQGDATNEKLFF.

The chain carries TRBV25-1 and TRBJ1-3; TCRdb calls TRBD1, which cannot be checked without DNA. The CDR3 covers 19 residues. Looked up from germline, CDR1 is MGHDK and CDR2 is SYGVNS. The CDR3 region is CASSEYWPGQGAPGNTIYF.

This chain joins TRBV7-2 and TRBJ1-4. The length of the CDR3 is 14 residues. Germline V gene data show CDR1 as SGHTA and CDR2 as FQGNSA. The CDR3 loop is CASSHRRGNEKLFF.

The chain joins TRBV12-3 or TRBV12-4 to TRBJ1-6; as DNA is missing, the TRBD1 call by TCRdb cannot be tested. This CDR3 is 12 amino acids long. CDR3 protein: CASRLRDRALHF.

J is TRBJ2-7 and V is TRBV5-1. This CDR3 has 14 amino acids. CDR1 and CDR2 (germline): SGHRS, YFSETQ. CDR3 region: CASRLTATAYEQYF.

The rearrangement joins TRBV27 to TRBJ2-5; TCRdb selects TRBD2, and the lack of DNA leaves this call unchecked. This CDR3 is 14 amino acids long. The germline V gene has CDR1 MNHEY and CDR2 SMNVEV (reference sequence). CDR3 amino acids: CASSYIPSGVDQYF.

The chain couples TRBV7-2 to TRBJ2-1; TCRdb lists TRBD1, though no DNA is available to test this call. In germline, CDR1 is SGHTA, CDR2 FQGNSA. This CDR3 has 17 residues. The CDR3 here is CASSSTGRGQGYNEQFF.

Here the CDR3 reads CASSQQAGGRSPLHF. The chain combines TRBV3-1 with TRBJ1-6. The CDR3 is 15 amino acids. In germline, CDR1 is LGHDT, CDR2 YNNKEL (reference sequence).

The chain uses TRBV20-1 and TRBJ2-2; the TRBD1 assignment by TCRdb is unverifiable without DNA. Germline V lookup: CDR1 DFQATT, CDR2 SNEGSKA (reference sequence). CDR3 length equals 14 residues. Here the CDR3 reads CSARDRGATGELFF.

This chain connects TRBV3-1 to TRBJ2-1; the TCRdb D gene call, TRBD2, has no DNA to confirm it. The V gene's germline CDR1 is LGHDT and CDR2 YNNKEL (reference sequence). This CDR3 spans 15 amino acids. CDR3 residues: CASSQGSGPRNEQFF.

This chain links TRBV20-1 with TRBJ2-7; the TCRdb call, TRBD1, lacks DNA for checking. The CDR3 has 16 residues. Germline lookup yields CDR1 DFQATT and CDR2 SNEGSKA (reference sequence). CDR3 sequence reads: CSASPVVSRGGDEQYF.

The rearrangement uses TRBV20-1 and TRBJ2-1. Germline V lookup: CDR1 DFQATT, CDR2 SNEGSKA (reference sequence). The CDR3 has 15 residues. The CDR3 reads CSARPELRSYNEQFF.

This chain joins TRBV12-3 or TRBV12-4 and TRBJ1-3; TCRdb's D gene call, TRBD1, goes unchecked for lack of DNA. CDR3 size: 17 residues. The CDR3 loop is CASSLRGDPLSGNTIYF.

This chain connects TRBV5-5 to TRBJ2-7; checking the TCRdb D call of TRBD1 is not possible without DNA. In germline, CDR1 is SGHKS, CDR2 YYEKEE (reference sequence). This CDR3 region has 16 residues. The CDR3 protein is CASSTGQGGYSYEQYF.

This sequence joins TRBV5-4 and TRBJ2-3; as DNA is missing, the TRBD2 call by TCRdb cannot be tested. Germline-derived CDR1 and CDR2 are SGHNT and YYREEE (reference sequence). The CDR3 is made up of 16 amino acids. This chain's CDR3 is CASSPRTSGLTDTQYF.

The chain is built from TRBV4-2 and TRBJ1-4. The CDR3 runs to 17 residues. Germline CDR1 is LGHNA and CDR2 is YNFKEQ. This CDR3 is CASSQDLSVATNEKLFF.

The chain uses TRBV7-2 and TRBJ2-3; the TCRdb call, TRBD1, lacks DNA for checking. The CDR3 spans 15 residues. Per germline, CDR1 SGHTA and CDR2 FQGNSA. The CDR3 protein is CASSHKGTGTDTQYF.

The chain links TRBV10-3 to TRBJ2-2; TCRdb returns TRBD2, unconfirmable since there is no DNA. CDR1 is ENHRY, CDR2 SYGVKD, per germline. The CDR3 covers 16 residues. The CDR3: CAISESAGANTGELFF.

CDR3 residues: CASSLPRGGYQETQYF. This chain connects TRBV7-8 to TRBJ2-5; there is no DNA to check the TCRdb D call of TRBD1. The V gene's germline CDR1 is SGHVS and CDR2 FQNEAQ. The CDR3 covers 16 residues.